Listed below are T cell receptor beta chains from one sample, sequenced in a study of cytomegalovirus exposure and HLA in healthy donors. Profiling relied on immunoSEQ multiplex PCR, and the TCRdb table lists in-frame clones only, not all of them. The table lists about 65,000 clones. Input material: PBMCs. The origin of the receptors is a boy between 10 and 17 years old in good health and CMV-seronegative. The CDR3 runs from the conserved cysteine through the conserved F or W. D genes are given only for firm matches. Size is omitted from some rows. Given values are once, few, many or a class for expanded clones.

V gene	J gene	D gene	clone size	CDR3 protein	CDR3 DNA
TRBV5-8	TRBJ1-6	.	.	CASSLRSNSPLHF	TGTGCCAGCAGCTTGCGGTCAAATTCACCCCTCCACTTT
TRBV6-5	TRBJ1-4	TRBD1	.	CASSGTENEKLFF	TGTGCCAGCAGCGGGACAGAGAATGAAAAACTGTTTTTT
TRBV18	TRBJ2-3	TRBD2	.	CASSPVAGDTDTQYF	TGTGCCAGCTCACCCGTAGCGGGGGACACAGATACGCAGTATTTT
TRBV7-7	TRBJ2-6	.	.	CASSLDRHGANVLTF	TGTGCCAGCAGCTTAGACAGGCATGGTGCCAACGTCCTGACTTTC
TRBV29-1	TRBJ2-6	TRBD2	.	CSVGSSGRTGANVLTF	TGCAGCGTTGGGTCTAGCGGGAGGACTGGGGCCAACGTCCTGACTTTC
TRBV7-2	TRBJ2-1	.	.	CASSPTVSYNEQFF	TGTGCCAGCAGCCCGACAGTTTCCTACAATGAGCAGTTCTTC
TRBV18	TRBJ1-5	TRBD1	.	CASSPLGTGGEPQHF	TGTGCCAGCTCACCACTCGGGACAGGGGGCGAGCCCCAGCATTTT
TRBV5-1	TRBJ1-1	.	.	CASSLDSGPEAFF	TGCGCCAGCAGCTTGGACTCAGGTCCTGAAGCTTTCTTT
TRBV19	TRBJ2-2	TRBD1	.	CASGGQGFNTGELFF	TGTGCCAGTGGGGGACAGGGGTTTAACACCGGGGAGCTGTTTTTT
TRBV27	TRBJ2-7	TRBD1	.	CASSPDRDRGFYEQYF	TGTGCCAGCAGTCCCGACCGGGACAGGGGATTCTACGAGCAGTACTTC
TRBV5-4	TRBJ2-5	.	.	CASSPRDTEETQYF	TGTGCCAGCAGCCCCCGGGACACCGAAGAGACCCAGTACTTC
TRBV29-1	TRBJ1-4	TRBD1	.	CSAQGQSAATNEKLFF	TGCAGCGCTCAGGGACAGAGCGCTGCAACTAATGAAAAACTGTTTTTT
TRBV7-3	TRBJ2-1	.	.	CASSPQETSYNEQFF	TGTGCCAGCAGCCCCCAGGAGACTAGTTACAATGAGCAGTTCTTC
TRBV11-3	TRBJ2-5	.	.	CASSLHREETQYF	TGTGCCAGCAGCTTACACAGAGAAGAGACCCAGTACTTC
TRBV19	TRBJ2-2	TRBD2	.	CASTTRREGATGELFF	TGTGCCAGTACCACGAGGCGGGAGGGTGCAACCGGGGAGCTGTTTTTT
TRBV9	TRBJ1-1	.	.	CASSSRQLNTEAFF	TGTGCCAGCAGCTCACGACAGCTGAACACTGAAGCTTTCTTT
TRBV5-1	TRBJ1-1	TRBD1	.	CASSLTGGGSTEAFF	TGCGCCAGCAGCCTGACAGGGGGCGGATCTACTGAAGCTTTCTTT
TRBV5-1	TRBJ2-5	.	.	CASSETGSARVETQYF	TGCGCCAGCAGCGAAACAGGGTCGGCGCGGGTGGAGACCCAGTACTTC
TRBV7-9	TRBJ1-1	.	.	CASSLGTASPQAFF	TGTGCCAGCAGCTTAGGGACAGCGTCCCCCCAAGCTTTCTTT
TRBV5-6	TRBJ1-1	TRBD1	.	CASSDETGAHTEAFF	TGTGCCAGCAGCGACGAGACAGGGGCCCACACTGAAGCTTTCTTT
TRBV11-2	TRBJ1-6	.	.	CASSLGGGMEFSPLHF	TGTGCCAGCAGCTTAGGCGGGGGAATGGAATTTTCACCCCTCCACTTT
TRBV9	TRBJ1-1	.	.	CASSLGTSGEAFF	TGTGCCAGCAGCCTCGGGACTAGTGGGGAGGCTTTCTTT
TRBV7-2	TRBJ2-7	.	.	CASIQGISYEQYF	TGTGCCAGCATACAGGGAATCTCCTACGAGCAGTACTTC
TRBV30	TRBJ1-2	TRBD1	.	CALTGGQAYTF	TGTGCCCTTACGGGGGGACAGGCCTACACCTTC
TRBV11-2	TRBJ1-1	TRBD1	.	CASSGGQGATEAFF	TGTGCCAGCAGCGGCGGACAGGGGGCCACTGAAGCTTTCTTT
TRBV7-6	TRBJ1-4	.	.	CASSLEGRDDEKLFF	TGTGCCAGCAGCTTAGAGGGCAGGGATGATGAAAAACTGTTTTTT
TRBV19	TRBJ1-2	.	.	CASSDQTSNYGYTF	TGTGCCAGTAGTGACCAGACATCTAACTATGGCTACACCTTC
TRBV6-1	TRBJ2-3	TRBD2	.	CASSAFSGTRFSTDTQYF	TGTGCCAGCAGTGCCTTTTCCGGGACTAGATTTAGCACAGATACGCAGTATTTT
TRBV30	TRBJ2-7	.	.	CAWREVGRRRSYEQYF	TGTGCCTGGAGGGAGGTTGGCCGGAGGCGATCCTACGAGCAGTACTTC
TRBV28	TRBJ1-2	TRBD1	.	CASSTTGTGNYGYTF	TGTGCCAGCAGTACAACCGGGACAGGGAACTATGGCTACACCTTC
TRBV5-1	TRBJ2-7	TRBD2	.	CASKEREYYEQYF	TGCGCCAGCAAGGAGCGGGAGTACTACGAGCAGTACTTC
TRBV28	TRBJ2-1	TRBD2	.	CASSAPGLAAYNEQFF	TGTGCCAGCAGCGCCCCGGGGCTAGCGGCCTACAATGAGCAGTTCTTC
TRBV6-5	TRBJ2-3	TRBD1	.	CASSRQGSTDTQYF	TGTGCCAGCAGTCGACAGGGGAGCACAGATACGCAGTATTTT
TRBV20-1	TRBJ1-2	.	.	CSAPQNYGYTF	TGCAGTGCCCCCCAGAACTATGGCTACACCTTC
TRBV6-6	TRBJ2-7	TRBD2	.	CASTGGAYEQYF	TGTGCCAGCACCGGGGGGGCCTACGAGCAGTACTTC
TRBV9	TRBJ2-5	TRBD2	.	CASRIRREGQETQYF	TGTGCCAGCAGAATTAGGAGGGAGGGCCAAGAGACCCAGTACTTC
TRBV7-2	TRBJ1-1	.	.	CASSLLSPGNTEAFF	TGTGCCAGCAGCCTCCTAAGTCCGGGAAACACTGAAGCTTTCTTT
TRBV30	TRBJ2-3	TRBD2	.	CAWTSGGASTDTQYF	TGTGCCTGGACTAGCGGGGGGGCATCTACAGATACGCAGTATTTT
TRBV6-5	TRBJ2-2	.	.	CASSYSRPDVTGELFF	TGTGCCAGCAGTTACTCGAGGCCTGATGTCACCGGGGAGCTGTTTTTT
TRBV11-3	TRBJ2-7	TRBD1	.	CASGPGGAGEQYF	TGTGCCAGCGGCCCAGGGGGCGCGGGGGAGCAGTACTTC
TRBV5-6	TRBJ2-7	.	.	CASSRDSRSSYEQYF	TGTGCCAGCAGCCGGGACTCCAGGAGCTCCTACGAGCAGTACTTC
TRBV6-1	TRBJ1-1	.	.	CASNGVRQGGTEAFF	TGTGCCAGCAACGGGGTCCGGCAGGGAGGGACTGAAGCTTTCTTT
TRBV5-1	TRBJ2-1	TRBD2	.	CASSTGTSGGAIYNEQFF	TGCGCCAGCAGCACCGGGACTAGCGGGGGGGCAATCTACAATGAGCAGTTCTTC
TRBV18	TRBJ2-3	TRBD2	.	CASSASGGGNTQYF	TGTGCCAGCTCGGCTAGCGGGGGGGGAAATACGCAGTATTTT
TRBV20-1	TRBJ2-7	.	.	CSAPGVYEQYF	TGCAGTGCTCCGGGAGTCTACGAGCAGTACTTC
TRBV11-1	TRBJ2-6	.	.	CASSWRGGSGANVLTF	TGTGCCAGCAGCTGGAGGGGGGGCAGTGGGGCCAACGTCCTGACTTTC
TRBV12-5	TRBJ2-1	TRBD1	medium-sized	CASGFGGTGKGNEQFF	TGTGCTAGTGGCTTCGGAGGGACAGGGAAGGGGAATGAGCAGTTCTTC
TRBV18	TRBJ2-5	.	.	CASSPEGVRETQYF	TGTGCCAGCTCACCAGAGGGAGTAAGGGAGACCCAGTACTTC
TRBV5-1	TRBJ1-4	TRBD1	.	CASSWTGEATNEKLFF	TGCGCCAGCAGCTGGACAGGGGAGGCGACTAATGAAAAACTGTTTTTT
TRBV19	TRBJ1-4	.	.	CASSMTGTSDEKLFF	TGTGCCAGTAGTATGACTGGCACTTCAGATGAAAAACTGTTTTTT
TRBV11-2	TRBJ2-6	.	.	CASEGNGANVLTF	TGTGCCAGCGAGGGTAACGGGGCCAACGTCCTGACTTTC
TRBV10-3	TRBJ2-7	.	.	CASTVEGLNYEQYF	TGTGCCTCCACTGTAGAGGGTTTGAACTACGAGCAGTACTTC